This T cell receptor (beta chain) was recorded in a study of technical replicates of blood from several donors. Profiled with immunoSEQ multiplex PCR; TCRdb holds only in-frame clones, not every one. The sample has about 100,000 clones, around 95% seen once; the top ten hold 0.22%. Germline CDR1 is MGHDK and CDR2 is SYGVNS. Trimming left V 3 bases short and J 2 bases short, with 9 bases between. The CDR3 sequence is 14 residues long. The sequence was collected from a human donor in good health. Sequencing input: T cells isolated from PBMCs. The chain combines TRBV25-1 with TRBJ2-3, with D hard to call. The CDR3 coding sequence is TGTGCCAGCAGTGAGGGCCATTTCACAGATACGCAGTATTTT. It codes for CASSEGHFTDTQYF.